The clone carrying this TCR beta chain was counted between two and nine times. The data stem from a study of OX40 agonist ivuxolimab in advanced cancers. For the study at large: While on treatment, patients had intravenous ivuxolimab at 0.01 to 10 mg/kg every 2 weeks. One hepatocellular carcinoma and a couple of cutaneous melanoma patients partially responded.

This CDR3 contains 16 residues. The V segment lost 3 bases and the J segment 5 bases; nucleotides outside the gene matches: 12. Germline V gene sequence: CDR1 GTSNPN, CDR2 SVGIG (reference sequence). Some clones are missing from TCRdb's copy, which holds only in-frame ones; the method was immunoSEQ multiplex PCR. There are roughly 36,000 clones in the sample; about 76% occur only once, and about 21% lies in the top ten. Prior autoimmune disease or systemic immunosuppression barred patients. Sequences were derived from CD4+ or CD8+ T cells sorted from blood, sampled in a trial of the OX40 agonist ivuxolimab. This clonotype was obtained from an adult with an advanced solid tumor such as melanoma, head and neck, liver or kidney cancer. The J gene is TRBJ1-5, the V gene TRBV30, with 8 bases identical to TRBD1. The chain's CDR3 is CAWSETGGQAHQPQHF. Written as DNA, the CDR3 is TGTGCCTGGAGCGAAACAGGGGGACAGGCCCATCAGCCCCAGCATTTT.